The clone carrying this T cell receptor beta chain was found a few times. Its antigen is unknown. This sample is part of a study of CD8+ T cells in alopecia areata. Study results and caveats: Since there was just one nonresponder, nobody can yet say how baseline CD8+ expansion ties to response. There were also resident alphabeta T cells of normal skin sequenced in scalp samples.

Treatment: oral pan-JAK inhibitor, 5-10 mg twice daily. Obtained from alopecia areata patients were lesional scalp punch biopsies along with peripheral blood. Following RNA extraction, reverse transcription yielded cDNA that acted as the sequencing template. Libraries were prepared by immunoSEQ multiplex PCR; TCRdb keeps only in-frame clonotypes and omits some of them. The table lists approximately 210,000 clones, 50% to 70% of them singletons, with about 1.3% in the top ten. The sequence was obtained from a human donor with alopecia areata. This specimen was CD4+ T cells sorted from blood, taken at week 49, from a patient treated with tofacitinib.

CDR3 in DNA: TGTGCCTCGACACATAGGACTATGGCTAACTATGGCTACACCTTC. It codes for CASTHRTMANYGYTF. The V and J genes are TRBV6-1 and TRBJ1-2, with D unresolved. Germline V gene lookup returns CDR1 MNHNS and CDR2 SASEGT. The CDR3 consists of 15 residues. V lost 11 bases and J lost 0, with 19 bases in between.